This T cell receptor beta chain came from a study of blood T cell repertoires in COVID-19. Looking at the study overall: Acute and convalescent COVID-19 specimens originated in the United States, Italy and Spain. Sample material is recorded as cDNA or gDNA derived from T cells, B-cell-depleted T cells, or PBMCs.

Original processing methods: Reference gene primer amplification gave estimated nucleated cell counts. Here immunoSEQ multiplex PCR was the method, and the copy in TCRdb shows in-frame clones only, minus some. That table furnishes V, J and clone size, whereas the DNA furnished D and trimming. The data hold about 69,000 clones, with 85% observed a single time. The CDR3 consists of 12 residues. CDR1 is SGHNT, CDR2 YENEEA, per germline. Trimming removed 5 bases at V and 9 bases at J, with 11 bases between. Sequenced input: peripheral blood. This clonotype originated in a man at least 80 years old with acute or convalescent COVID-19. The genes are TRBV11-3 and TRBJ2-4; no clear D. The CDR3 sequence is CASSLPQRIQYF. For the CDR3, the DNA is TGTGCCAGCAGCCTTCCGCAGCGCATTCAGTACTTC.